This entry lists 27 T cell receptor beta chains sequenced from one sample in a study of blood T cells in healthy people across ages. Using a J-beta primer mix together with a sample-barcoded 5' primer, a second PCR was run for roughly 6 to 12 cycles. TCRdb reanalysed the 5' RACE reads using MiXCR and keeps one entry per CDR3 protein. Of about 900,000 distinct CDR3 sequences listed, 62% are singletons. The sequenced material came from blood. All receptors derive from a man aged 25 to 40 in good health.

The chain is built from TRBV4-2 and TRBJ2-1; 12 bases align to TRBD2. This CDR3 is 13 amino acids long. The J segment lost 15 bases and the V segment lost 0 bases, leaving 3 bases of the junction unmatched. Germline CDR1 is LGHNA and CDR2 is YNFKEQ. CDR3 protein: CASSQDSSGGVFF. CDR3 nucleotide sequence: TGTGCCAGCAGCCAAGATTCTAGCGGGGGGGTGTTCTTC.

V gene TRBV12-3 or TRBV12-4 combines with J gene TRBJ2-7; D unresolved. This CDR3 is built from 12 residues. The V gene lost 3 bases and the J gene lost 5 bases, with 8 bases spanning the gap. The CDR3 here is CASSFPRHEQYF. The CDR3, as DNA: TGTGCCAGCAGTTTCCCAAGGCACGAGCAGTACTTC.

The chain employs TRBV7-2 and TRBJ2-2; 8 bases agree with TRBD1. Per germline, CDR1 SGHTA and CDR2 FQGNSA. V shed 1 base and J 5 bases; nucleotides not matched to a gene: 12. The CDR3 has 18 amino acids. CDR3 sequence: CASSLDQGATLPTGELFF. The CDR3 DNA sequence: TGTGCCAGCAGCTTAGACCAGGGGGCGACCCTTCCTACCGGGGAGCTGTTTTTT.

The CDR3 reads CSVEKGQGRGYEQYF. CDR3 in DNA: TGCAGCGTTGAAAAAGGACAGGGACGGGGTTACGAGCAGTACTTC. This rearrangement joins TRBV29-1 to TRBJ2-5; TRBD1 matches 8 bases. The J call is uncertain, as TRBJ2-7 better fits the DNA end. This CDR3 is 15 amino acids long. Germline CDR1 reads SQVTM; CDR2 reads ANQGSEA.

This chain connects TRBV12-3 or TRBV12-4 to TRBJ1-4; tentatively, D is TRBD1 (5 bases). The CDR3 has 13 amino acids. The ends were cut back, 5 bases at V and 8 bases at J, with 12 bases in the middle. CDR3 region: CASSPPGGEKLFF. The CDR3 DNA follows: TGTGCCAGCAGTCCCCCGGGGGGGGAAAAACTGTTTTTT.

The chain carries TRBV7-3 and TRBJ2-1; D is unclear. The CDR3 length is 13 residues. Germline V gives CDR1 SGHTA, CDR2 FQGTGA. V lost 5 bases, J lost 3 bases, and 8 bases lay in between. The chain's CDR3 is CASSPNFYNEQFF. The CDR3 region has the DNA TGTGCCAGCAGCCCCAATTTCTACAATGAGCAGTTCTTC.

Only a few counts were recorded for this clonotype. The V and J genes are TRBV6-5 and TRBJ1-2, with 8 positions matching TRBD1. V gave up 6 bases and J gave up 5 bases; unmatched junction bases: 11. Germline values: CDR1 MNHEY, CDR2 SVGAGI. CDR3 size: 15 residues. DNA for the CDR3: TGTGCCAGCAGGGGCGACAGGGGCTCTTTTTATGGCTACACCTTC. Translation gives CASRGDRGSFYGYTF.

J is TRBJ2-5 and V is TRBV9; 8 bases line up with TRBD1. The CDR3 contains 13 residues. Trimming cost V 3 bases and J 2 bases; bases outside gene matches: 0. The germline V gene has CDR1 SGDLS and CDR2 YYNGEE. This CDR3 reads CASSGQGQETQYF. CDR3 nucleotides: TGTGCCAGCAGCGGACAGGGGCAAGAGACCCAGTACTTC.

The genes are TRBV6-5 and TRBJ2-3; D may be TRBD2 (5 bases). The CDR3 contains 15 residues. Germline CDR1 reads MNHEY; CDR2 reads SVGAGI. Trimming removed 3 bases at V and 0 bases at J, with 10 bases between. The CDR3 region is CASSYNGISTDTQYF. The CDR3 coding sequence is TGTGCCAGCAGTTATAACGGGATCAGCACAGATACGCAGTATTTT.

This clonotype was seen a single time. The junction departs from the called germline gene at one end, perhaps through a read error. The CDR3 sequence: CAGSQDWASSSYEQYF. In DNA, the CDR3 is TGCGCCGGCAGCCAAGACTGGGCGTCAAGCTCCTACGAGCAGTACTTC. The chain couples TRBV4-3 to TRBJ2-7; unclear D gene. This CDR3 comprises 16 residues. The germline gives CDR1 LGHNA, CDR2 YSLEER.

The CDR3, as DNA: TGTGCCAGCAGTCCTCCAGAGGTCGGGCGGGCCTGGGATACGCAGTATTTT. Translated: CASSPPEVGRAWDTQYF. The V and J genes are TRBV28 and TRBJ2-3, with TRBD2 as a possible D gene (5 bases). CDR3 size: 17 residues. Germline loops: CDR1 MDHEN, CDR2 SYDVKM. The V and J ends lost 5 bases and 6 bases respectively, with 24 bases between them. Based on the CDR3 plus reference TRBV28 and TRBJ2-3, the full variable domain is DVKVTQSSRYLVKRTGEKVFLECVQDMDHENMFWYRQDPGLGLRLIYFSYDVKMKEKGDIPEGYSVSREKKERFSLILESASTNQTSMYLCASSPPEVGRAWDTQYFGPGTRLTVL.

The CDR3 DNA reads as TGTGCCAGCAGCCAATCGCTAGCGGGGGGGCGTACGGTTGAGCAGTTCTTC. It is translated as CASSQSLAGGRTVEQFF. The V and J genes are TRBV4-2 and TRBJ2-1; TRBD2 aligns across 12 bases. Germline V lookup: CDR1 LGHNA, CDR2 YNFKEQ. The CDR3 is 17 residues long. Germline trimming cut 2 bases from V and 9 bases from J; bases unmatched to any gene: 11.

CDR3 nucleotides: TGTGCCAGCAGCGTTGCGGGACAGATAAACATTCAGTACTTC. It encodes CASSVAGQINIQYF. The rearrangement uses TRBV7-2 and TRBJ2-4; D possibly corresponds to TRBD1 (7 bases). The V end lost 5 bases, the J end lost 6 bases, and 14 bases lay between the germline ends. The germline V gene has CDR1 SGHTA and CDR2 FQGNSA. This CDR3 is built from 14 residues.

The chain recombines TRBV5-1 with TRBJ2-5; D is tentatively TRBD1 or TRBD2 (5 bases each). The CDR3 extends over 17 amino acids. The germline V gene has CDR1 SGHRS and CDR2 YFSETQ. V shed 4 bases and J shed 2 bases, with 21 bases lying between them. CDR3: CASSPYGTLSLQETQYF. The CDR3 bases are TGCGCCAGCAGCCCATACGGGACGCTCTCTCTTCAAGAGACCCAGTACTTC.

CDR3 in amino acids: CASSQETLGTSEETQYF. As DNA, the CDR3 is TGCGCCAGCAGCCAAGAGACGCTTGGGACTAGCGAAGAGACCCAGTACTTC. This sequence joins TRBV4-3 and TRBJ2-5; 10 positions agree with TRBD2. The germline V gene has CDR1 LGHNA and CDR2 YSLEER. V lost 0 bases and J lost 3; bases outside the gene matches: 7. The CDR3 contains 17 residues.

This clonotype is a singleton in its sample. The gene calls are TRBV24-1 and TRBJ2-7; TRBD1 agrees at 9 bases. Germline V gene lookup returns CDR1 KGHDR and CDR2 SFDVKD. The ends lost 5 bases at V and 2 bases at J; junction bases unmatched: 6. The CDR3 spans 15 residues. This CDR3 is CATSGPGQGAYEQYF. CDR3 DNA sequence: TGTGCCACCAGTGGTCCGGGACAGGGAGCCTACGAGCAGTACTTC.

J is TRBJ2-7 and V is TRBV5-1; possible D gene TRBD2, 5 bases. Between the trimmed V and J ends, which lost 0 bases and 3 bases, there was a span of 10 bases. There are 14 residues in the CDR3. From germline, CDR1 is SGHRS and CDR2 YFSETQ. The CDR3 loop reads CASSLADLYYEQYF. The CDR3 DNA follows: TGCGCCAGCAGCTTGGCGGACTTGTACTACGAGCAGTACTTC. The entire variable domain, with the rest obtained from reference TRBV5-1 and TRBJ2-7, is as follows: KAGVTQTPRYLIKTRGQQVTLSCSPISGHRSVSWYQQTPGQGLQFLFEYFSETQRNKGNFPGRFSGRQFSNSRSEMNVSTLELGDSALYLCASSLADLYYEQYFGPGTRLTVT.

The chain joins TRBV3-1 to TRBJ2-3; 9 nucleotides match TRBD2. Germline trimming cut 5 bases from V and 4 bases from J; bases unmatched to any gene: 4. Germline-derived CDR1 and CDR2 are LGHDT and YNNKEL (reference sequence). The CDR3 spans 14 residues. CDR3 protein: CASSTRGGADTQYF. The CDR3 DNA is TGTGCCAGCAGCACGCGCGGGGGGGCAGATACGCAGTATTTT.

The genes are TRBV4-3 and TRBJ2-7; D may be TRBD2 (5 bases). From germline, CDR1 is LGHNA and CDR2 YSLEER. The V and J ends lost 1 base and 2 bases respectively, with 12 bases between them. The CDR3 is made up of 15 amino acids. CDR3 DNA sequence: TGCGCCAGCAGCCAAGGGGCCATGGGAGCCTACGAGCAGTACTTC. Its protein product is CASSQGAMGAYEQYF.

This clonotype was recorded only once. V and J are TRBV7-9 and TRBJ2-7, with 10 bases matching TRBD1. CDR1 SEHNR and CDR2 FQNEAQ come from the germline V gene (reference sequence). The CDR3 runs 14 residues. J gave up 6 bases and V 5 bases, and 7 bases lay outside the gene matches. The CDR3 here is CASSRGQGNGEQYF. The CDR3 DNA is TGTGCCAGCAGCCGGGGACAGGGGAATGGCGAGCAGTACTTC.

This clonotype was picked up a small number of times. Written as DNA, the CDR3 is TGTGCCAGCAGCTTGCTTGATGCCCTTGACGAGCAGTACTTC. Its protein product is CASSLLDALDEQYF. The V gene is TRBV5-4, the J gene TRBJ2-7; D gene ambiguous. There are 14 residues in the CDR3. The germline V gene has CDR1 SGHNT and CDR2 YYREEE (reference sequence). The V end was cut by 1 base, the J end by 5 bases, with 13 bases between.

This clonotype was counted between two and nine times. The V call is TRBV6-1, the J call TRBJ1-2; D gene unclear. Germline-derived CDR1 and CDR2 are MNHNS and SASEGT. The CDR3 totals 14 residues. V lost 3 bases and J 4 bases, leaving 12 bases between the germline ends. The CDR3 loop reads CASSDQTGPYGYTF. The CDR3 nucleotides are TGTGCCAGCAGTGATCAGACTGGCCCCTATGGCTACACCTTC.

The chain links TRBV20-1 to TRBJ2-7; TRBD2 might be the D (5 bases). Near its end, the DNA agrees better with TRBJ2-5, so the J call may be wrong. The CDR3 covers 12 residues. In germline, CDR1 is DFQATT, CDR2 SNEGSKA (reference sequence). The chain's CDR3 is CSANRAGETQYF. In DNA, the CDR3 is TGCAGTGCTAATAGGGCGGGAGAGACCCAGTACTTC.

This clonotype has a handful of counts. J is TRBJ1-2 and V is TRBV6-1, with D tentatively TRBD1 (6 bases). V lost 8 bases to trimming and J lost 3 bases, with 10 bases between them. The CDR3 spans 12 residues. Looked up from germline, CDR1 is MNHNS and CDR2 is SASEGT. In DNA, the CDR3 is TGTGCCAGCTCCACAGGGTACTATGGCTACACCTTC. Protein sequence: CASSTGYYGYTF.

This clonotype appeared a single time. The V gene is TRBV20-1, the J gene TRBJ1-5; no definite D call. The ends were cut back, 2 bases at V and 9 bases at J, with 17 bases in the middle. The CDR3 has 14 amino acids. In germline, CDR1 is DFQATT, CDR2 SNEGSKA (reference sequence). CDR3: CSARRRYDSSPQHF. The CDR3 DNA is TGCAGTGCTAGAAGACGGTACGATTCCTCGCCCCAGCATTTT.

The chain is built from TRBV7-2 and TRBJ2-2; TRBD1 aligns across 8 bases. Trimming took 2 bases from V and 0 from J; bases not matched to a gene: 5. The germline gives CDR1 SGHTA, CDR2 FQGNSA. There are 17 residues in the CDR3. CDR3 region: CASSLPRDRSNTGELFF. The CDR3 DNA sequence: TGTGCCAGCAGCTTACCCAGGGACAGGTCGAACACCGGGGAGCTGTTTTTT.

This sequence joins TRBV9 and TRBJ2-7; TRBD2 might be the D (6 bases). The J call is uncertain, as TRBJ2-5 better fits the DNA end. The CDR3 runs to 14 residues. Germline assignment: CDR1 SGDLS and CDR2 YYNGEE. CDR3 nucleotides: TGTGCCAGCAGCCAGACTAGGGATACGGAGACCCAGTACTTC. Translating gives CASSQTRDTETQYF.